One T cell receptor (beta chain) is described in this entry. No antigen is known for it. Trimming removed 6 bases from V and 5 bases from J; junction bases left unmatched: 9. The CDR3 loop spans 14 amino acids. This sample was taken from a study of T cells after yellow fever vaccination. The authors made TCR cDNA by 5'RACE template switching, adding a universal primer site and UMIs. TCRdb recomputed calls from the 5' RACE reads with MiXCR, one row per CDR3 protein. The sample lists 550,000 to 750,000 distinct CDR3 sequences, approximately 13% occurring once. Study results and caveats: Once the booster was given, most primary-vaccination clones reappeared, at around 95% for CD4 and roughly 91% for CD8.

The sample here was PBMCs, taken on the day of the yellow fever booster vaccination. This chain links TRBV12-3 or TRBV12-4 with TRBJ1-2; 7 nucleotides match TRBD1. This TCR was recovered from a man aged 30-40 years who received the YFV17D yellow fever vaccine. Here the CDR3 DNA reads TGTGCCAGCAGGCCTCCGGGACAGCCGTATGGCTACACCTTC. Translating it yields CASRPPGQPYGYTF.